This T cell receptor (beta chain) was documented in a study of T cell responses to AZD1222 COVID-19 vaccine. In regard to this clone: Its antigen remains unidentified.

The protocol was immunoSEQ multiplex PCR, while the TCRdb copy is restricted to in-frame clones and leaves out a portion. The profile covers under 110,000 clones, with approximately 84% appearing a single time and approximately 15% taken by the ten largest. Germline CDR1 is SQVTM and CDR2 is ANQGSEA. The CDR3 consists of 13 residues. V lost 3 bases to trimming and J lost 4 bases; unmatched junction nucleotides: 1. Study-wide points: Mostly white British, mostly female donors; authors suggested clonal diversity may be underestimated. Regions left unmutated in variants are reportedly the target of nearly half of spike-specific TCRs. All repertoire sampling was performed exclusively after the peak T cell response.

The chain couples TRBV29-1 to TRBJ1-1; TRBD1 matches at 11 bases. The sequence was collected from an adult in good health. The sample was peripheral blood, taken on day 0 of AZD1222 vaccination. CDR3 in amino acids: CSVDGTGGTEAFF. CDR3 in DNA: TGCAGCGTTGACGGGACAGGGGGCACTGAAGCTTTCTTT.